This T cell receptor beta chain was recovered during a study of blood T cell repertoires in COVID-19. On the study more broadly: PBMCs, B-cell-depleted T cells, or T cells provided the cDNA or gDNA that made up the material.

V was clipped by 4 bases and J by 6 bases; unmatched bases: 14. The CDR3 contains 16 residues. The germline V gene has CDR1 MDHEN and CDR2 SYDVKM. TCRdb keeps only in-frame clones here, not all; method: immunoSEQ multiplex PCR. In the table there are about 140,000 clones, around 72% of which are singletons. The chain uses TRBV28 and TRBJ2-7; the match to TRBD2 covers 8 bases. Sequenced: peripheral blood. The source of this sequence is a woman aged 55-69 years with acute or convalescent COVID-19. The CDR3 DNA reads as TGTGCCAGCAGTTCCACCTTTTCGGGGGGGCTTGGCGAGCAGTACTTC. Its translation: CASSSTFSGGLGEQYF.